This T cell receptor beta chain was sequenced for a study of cytomegalovirus exposure and HLA in healthy donors. Use of 60 Vbeta and 13 Jbeta primers characterized the PCR. Libraries were prepared by immunoSEQ multiplex PCR; TCRdb keeps only in-frame clonotypes and omits some of them. Of 220,000 or so clones listed, 78% are singletons. This clone was counted once. Its antigen is currently unknown. The donors comprised healthy bone marrow donors. Study-wide findings and caveats: Other equally common chains were less clonally expanded than HLA-associated TCR beta chains, a later analysis showed. When analyzed later, the rates of TCR association showed variation by HLA locus, with DRB1 the most and HLA-C the fewest. The classifier reportedly diagnosed cytomegalovirus status with high specificity and sensitivity.

The CDR3 runs to 14 residues. Germline CDR1 reads SGHRS; CDR2 reads YFSETQ. The J segment lost 0 bases and the V segment lost 6 bases, leaving 5 bases of the junction unmatched. The J gene is TRBJ1-1, the V gene TRBV5-1; 7 bases match TRBD1. Material: PBMCs. The clonotype originates from a male donor in good health and CMV-seronegative. The CDR3: CASNPTGLNTEAFF. CDR3 sequence (DNA): TGCGCCAGCAATCCGACAGGGTTGAACACTGAAGCTTTCTTT.